The subject of this entry is one TCR beta chain. Its antigen is undetermined. The cDNA was synthesized by means of template-switch 5'RACE, which was carried out with 10-nucleotide random UMIs. TCRdb redid the calling of the 5' RACE reads with MiXCR, one entry per CDR3 protein. The sample shows 55,000 to 70,000 distinct CDR3 sequences, roughly 5% of them seen only once. This entry is derived from a study of neurological immune-mediated disorders. For the study at large: Multiple sclerosis patients numbered 34, with roughly 31 relapsing-remitting and 3 secondary progressive. General study results and limits: In multiple sclerosis patients, the repertoire cluster was unrelated to clinical or MRI findings.

The V end lost 3 bases, the J end lost 2 bases, and 11 bases lay between the germline ends. CDR3 length: 13 residues. Germline loops: CDR1 DFQATT, CDR2 SNEGSKA (reference sequence). Stored at -80 C, 2 million PBMCs were the source of the unsorted libraries. The chain employs TRBV20-1 and TRBJ2-7; maybe TRBD1 (6 bases). Sequences were obtained from PBMCs. The TCR comes from a human donor with multiple sclerosis. The donor label of this sample is uncertain. For the CDR3, the DNA is TGCAGTGCTAGCCTAGACAGGACCTACGAGCAGTACTTC. Translating it yields CSASLDRTYEQYF.